The next 10 T cell receptor beta chains were all read from a single sample in a study of control samples from healthy donors and cancer patients. Here immunoSEQ multiplex PCR was the method, and the copy in TCRdb shows in-frame clones only, minus some. This sample carries more than 90,000 clones, 85% to 90% of them seen once, and the ten largest clones take under 10%. What was sequenced was blood. The receptors stem from a man younger than 45 in good health.

This sequence joins TRBV7-2 and TRBJ1-2; D is undetermined. The germline V and J ends were trimmed by 5 bases and 5 bases, with 21 bases remaining between them. Per the germline V gene, CDR1 is SGHTA and CDR2 is FQGNSA. The CDR3 runs to 16 residues. CDR3 sequence: CASSPRSTPTFYGYTF. The CDR3 DNA reads as TGTGCCAGCAGCCCTCGGTCGACTCCAACATTTTATGGCTACACCTTC.

This chain uses TRBV10-3 with TRBJ1-5; possibly TRBD1 for D (6 bases). This CDR3 comprises 14 residues. Trimming left V 2 bases short and J 4 bases short, with 9 bases between. CDR1 and CDR2 (germline): ENHRY, SYGVKD. The CDR3 region is CAISERGGNQPQHF. The CDR3 DNA sequence: TGTGCCATCAGTGAGAGAGGGGGGAATCAGCCCCAGCATTTT.

The chain carries TRBV19 and TRBJ1-1, with unresolved D. Per germline, CDR1 LNHDA and CDR2 SQIVND (reference sequence). Trimming stripped 3 bases from V and 5 bases from J, with 13 bases between. The CDR3 runs to 14 residues. The CDR3 DNA reads as TGTGCCAGTAGTATGTTGGCAGCGGGGACTGAAGCTTTCTTT. It translates to CASSMLAAGTEAFF.

The chain uses TRBV7-9 and TRBJ2-5, with D perhaps matching TRBD1 or TRBD2 (5 bases each). The germline V gene has CDR1 SEHNR and CDR2 FQNEAQ (reference sequence). The CDR3 length is 14 residues. V was cut by 1 base and J by 9 bases, with 15 bases left in between. CDR3 amino acids: CASSLGSGQVAQYF. The CDR3 nucleotides are TGTGCCAGCAGCTTAGGATCGGGGCAGGTGGCCCAGTACTTC.

The CDR3 loop is CASSFKDSPLHF. CDR3 nucleotides: TGTGCCAGCAGTTTCAAAGATTCACCCCTCCACTTT. This chain connects TRBV27 to TRBJ1-6; D not resolved. This CDR3 contains 12 residues. The germline V and J ends were trimmed by 3 bases and 8 bases, with 5 bases remaining between them. CDR1 is MNHEY, CDR2 SMNVEV, per germline (reference sequence).

The chain combines TRBV6-5 with TRBJ1-3, with D uncertain. V was trimmed by 6 bases and J by 6 bases, leaving 12 bases between them. Germline CDR1 reads MNHEY; CDR2 reads SVGAGI. The CDR3 spans 13 residues. In nucleotides, the CDR3 is TGTGCCAGCAGCCCGAGGAGGGAAAACACCATATATTTT. Encoded protein: CASSPRRENTIYF.

The rearrangement joins TRBV5-4 to TRBJ2-1; D remains ambiguous. The ends were cut back, 3 bases at V and 9 bases at J, with 13 bases in the middle. This CDR3 has 13 amino acids. In germline, CDR1 is SGHNT, CDR2 YYREEE (reference sequence). CDR3 DNA sequence: TGTGCCAGCAGCTCTCGTATCCTGGGTGAGCAGTTCTTC. Translated, it gives CASSSRILGEQFF.

This rearrangement joins TRBV4-3 to TRBJ2-7; 8 positions match TRBD2. Germline V CDR1 and CDR2: LGHNA, YSLEER. The CDR3 contains 16 residues. Trimming at V came to 0 bases and at J to 4 bases, leaving 8 bases not matched to a gene. DNA of the CDR3: TGCGCCAGCAGCCAAGATAAGGGCGGGAGGCCTTACGAGCAGTACTTC. Its translation: CASSQDKGGRPYEQYF.

V gene TRBV5-1 combines with J gene TRBJ2-3; D possibly corresponds to TRBD2 (6 bases). Trimming removed 2 bases at V and 0 bases at J, with 10 bases between. The CDR3 sequence is 15 residues long. Per the germline V gene, CDR1 is SGHRS and CDR2 is YFSETQ. The CDR3 nucleotides read TGCGCCAGCAGCTTATCCGGGACTAGCACAGATACGCAGTATTTT. It yields the protein CASSLSGTSTDTQYF.

The gene calls are TRBV7-3 and TRBJ2-1, with TRBD2 identical over 7 bases. Germline CDR1 is SGHTA and CDR2 is FQGTGA. V was clipped by 1 base and J by 0 bases; unmatched bases: 12. The CDR3 has 19 amino acids. CDR3 DNA sequence: TGTGCCAGCAGCTTAATGGGCCAGGGAGGGAAGAGCTCCTACAATGAGCAGTTCTTC. Its protein product is CASSLMGQGGKSSYNEQFF. Combining the CDR3 with reference TRBV7-3 and TRBJ2-1 gives the whole variable domain GAGVSQTPSNKVTEKGKYVELRCDPISGHTALYWYRQSLGQGPEFLIYFQGTGAADDSGLPNDRFFAVRPEGSVSTLKIQRTERGDSAVYLCASSLMGQGGKSSYNEQFFGPGTRLTVL.